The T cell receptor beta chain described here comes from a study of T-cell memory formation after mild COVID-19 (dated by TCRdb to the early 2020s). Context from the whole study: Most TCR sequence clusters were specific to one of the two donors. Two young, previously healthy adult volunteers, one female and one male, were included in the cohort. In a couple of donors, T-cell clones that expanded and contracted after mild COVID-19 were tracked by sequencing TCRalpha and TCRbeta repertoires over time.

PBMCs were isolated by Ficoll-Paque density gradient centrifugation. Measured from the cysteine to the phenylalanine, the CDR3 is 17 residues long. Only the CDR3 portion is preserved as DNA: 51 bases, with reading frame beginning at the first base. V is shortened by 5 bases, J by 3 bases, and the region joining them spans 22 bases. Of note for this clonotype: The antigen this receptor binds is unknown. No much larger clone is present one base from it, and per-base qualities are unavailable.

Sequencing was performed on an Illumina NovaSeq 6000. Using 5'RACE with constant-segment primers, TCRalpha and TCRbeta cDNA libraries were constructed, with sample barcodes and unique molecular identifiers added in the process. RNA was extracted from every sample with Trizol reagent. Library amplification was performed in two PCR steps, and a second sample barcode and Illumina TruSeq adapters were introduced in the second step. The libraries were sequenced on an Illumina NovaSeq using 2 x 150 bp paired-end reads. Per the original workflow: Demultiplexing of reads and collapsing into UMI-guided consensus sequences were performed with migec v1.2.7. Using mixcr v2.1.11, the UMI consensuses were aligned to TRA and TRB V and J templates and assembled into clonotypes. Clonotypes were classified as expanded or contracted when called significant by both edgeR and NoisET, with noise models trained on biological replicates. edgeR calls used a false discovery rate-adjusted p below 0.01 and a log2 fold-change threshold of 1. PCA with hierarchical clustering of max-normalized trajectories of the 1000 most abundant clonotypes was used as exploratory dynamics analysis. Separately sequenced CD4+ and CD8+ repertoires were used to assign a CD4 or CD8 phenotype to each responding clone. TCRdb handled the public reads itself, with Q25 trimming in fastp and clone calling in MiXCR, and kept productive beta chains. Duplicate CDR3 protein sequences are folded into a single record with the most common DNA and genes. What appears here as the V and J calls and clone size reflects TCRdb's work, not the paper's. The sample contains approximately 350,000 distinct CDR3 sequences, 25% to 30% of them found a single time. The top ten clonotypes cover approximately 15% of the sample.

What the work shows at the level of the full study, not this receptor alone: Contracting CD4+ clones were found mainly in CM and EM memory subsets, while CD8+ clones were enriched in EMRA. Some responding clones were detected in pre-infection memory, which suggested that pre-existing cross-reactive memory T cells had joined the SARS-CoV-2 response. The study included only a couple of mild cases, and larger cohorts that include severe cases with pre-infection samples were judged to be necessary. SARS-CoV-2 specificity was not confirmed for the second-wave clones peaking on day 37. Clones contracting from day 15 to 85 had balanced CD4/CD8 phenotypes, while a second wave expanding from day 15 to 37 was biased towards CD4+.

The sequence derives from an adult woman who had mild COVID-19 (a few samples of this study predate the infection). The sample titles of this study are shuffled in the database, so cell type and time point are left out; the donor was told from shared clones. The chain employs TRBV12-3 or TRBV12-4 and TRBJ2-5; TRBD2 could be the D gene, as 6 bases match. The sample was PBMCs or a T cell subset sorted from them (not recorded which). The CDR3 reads CASSVLGGRARKETQYF. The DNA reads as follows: TGTGCCAGCAGTGTGCTCGGGGGACGGGCCCGCAAAGAGACCCAGTACTTC.